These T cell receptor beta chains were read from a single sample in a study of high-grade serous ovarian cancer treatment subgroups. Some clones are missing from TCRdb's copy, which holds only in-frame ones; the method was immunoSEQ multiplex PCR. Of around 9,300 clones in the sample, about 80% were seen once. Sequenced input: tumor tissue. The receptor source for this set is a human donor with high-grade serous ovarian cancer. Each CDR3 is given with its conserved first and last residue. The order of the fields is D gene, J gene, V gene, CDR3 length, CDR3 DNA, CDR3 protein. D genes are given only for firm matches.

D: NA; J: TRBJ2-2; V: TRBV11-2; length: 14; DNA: TGTGCCAGCAGCTTAGAAAGGGGGGCCGGGGAGCTGTTTTTT; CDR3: CASSLERGAGELFF